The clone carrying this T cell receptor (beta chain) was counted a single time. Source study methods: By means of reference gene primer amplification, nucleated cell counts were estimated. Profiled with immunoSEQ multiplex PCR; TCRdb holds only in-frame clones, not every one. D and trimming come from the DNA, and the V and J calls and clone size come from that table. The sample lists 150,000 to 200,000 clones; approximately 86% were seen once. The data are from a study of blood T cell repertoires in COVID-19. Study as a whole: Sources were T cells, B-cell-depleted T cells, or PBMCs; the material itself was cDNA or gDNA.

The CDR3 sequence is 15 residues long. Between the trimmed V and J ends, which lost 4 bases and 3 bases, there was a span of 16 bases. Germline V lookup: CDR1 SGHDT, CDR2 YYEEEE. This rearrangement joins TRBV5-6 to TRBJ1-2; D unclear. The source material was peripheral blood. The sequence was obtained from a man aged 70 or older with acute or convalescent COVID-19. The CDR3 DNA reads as TGTGCCAGCAGCCCAGAGGAGGCAGGACACTATGGCTACACCTTC. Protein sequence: CASSPEEAGHYGYTF.